Included here is one TCR beta chain sequence, with context. What it binds is not known. The CDR3 has 14 residues. Germline values: CDR1 MNHEY, CDR2 SVGAGI. The PCR made use of 60 Vbeta and 13 Jbeta primers. Only in-frame clones appear in the TCRdb table, and some are missing; sequencing was by immunoSEQ multiplex PCR. Of under 150,000 clones listed, over 75% are singletons. These data originate in a study of cytomegalovirus exposure and HLA in healthy donors. Whole-study findings and limits: There were several of the most significant clusters that appeared linked to common viral pathogens in a later analysis. For TCR beta chains, V- and J-gene trimming was later linked to a missense DCLRE1C variant. The productive fraction for most TCR beta V segments was about 87% or about 30% in an earlier analysis.

The sequencing input was PBMCs. The chain recombines TRBV6-5 with TRBJ2-5; TRBD1 agrees at 8 bases. The DNA matches TRBJ2-7 better at its end, which makes the J call doubtful. The receptor was isolated from a male donor in good health and CMV-seronegative. CDR3 protein: CASSLGQANYEQYF. CDR3 sequence (DNA): TGTGCCAGCAGTTTGGGACAGGCCAACTACGAGCAGTACTTC.